These T cell receptor beta chains were read from a single sample in a study of shared clonotypes between healthy human individuals. TCRdb's copy holds only in-frame clones and misses some; the assay was immunoSEQ multiplex PCR. The repertoire holds about 2 million clones, with 85% to 95% as singletons. The specimen was naive CD8+ T cells sorted from blood. These receptors all come from a man aged 18 to 30 in good health. CDR3s include the opening cysteine and the closing phenylalanine or tryptophan. A D gene is named only where the DNA matches it firmly. Clone size, where shown, is once, few, many, or a class for clones that have expanded.

V gene	D gene	J gene	clone size	CDR3 DNA	CDR3 protein
TRBV5-6	NA	TRBJ1-5	NA	TGTGCCAGCAGCTTGGGGACCGAGGGAAGCAATCAGCCCCAGCATTTT	CASSLGTEGSNQPQHF
TRBV12-5	NA	TRBJ2-7	NA	TGTGCTAGTGGTTTGGAGTCCTACGAGCAGTACTTC	CASGLESYEQYF
TRBV6-1	NA	TRBJ2-2	NA	TGTGCCAGCAGTCTGCCGACTGGGGGCGGGGAGCTGTTTTTT	CASSLPTGGGELFF
TRBV6-4	TRBD1	TRBJ1-2	NA	TGTGCCAGCAGCGACACAGGGGGTGATTACTATGGCTACACCTTC	CASSDTGGDYYGYTF
TRBV27	TRBD1	TRBJ2-5	NA	TGTGCCAGCAGAACCATTGGGACAGGGTCCCGGGAGACCCAGTACTTC	CASRTIGTGSRETQYF
TRBV21-1	NA	TRBJ2-2	NA	TGCCCCCGTCGCACCGGGGAGCTGTTTTTT	CPRRTGELFF
TRBV6-5	NA	TRBJ1-1	once	TGTGCCAGCCTTGCGCTCAAAGCTTTCTTT	CASLALKAFF
TRBV19	NA	TRBJ2-4	NA	TGTGCCAGTAGTATATTTGGGCTGGTAAACATTCAGTACTTC	CASSIFGLVNIQYF
TRBV27	NA	TRBJ2-3	NA	TGTGCCAGCACCTTTGGGGGTAGCACAGATACGCAGTATTTT	CASTFGGSTDTQYF
TRBV6-5	TRBD1	TRBJ1-4	NA	TGTGCCAGCAGTTCGACAGGGGGCGCGGGTGAAAAACTGTTTTTT	CASSSTGGAGEKLFF
TRBV18	NA	TRBJ1-2	NA	TGTGCCAGCTCACCCCCGGGACCGCTCAGGGGCTATGGCTACACCTTC	CASSPPGPLRGYGYTF
TRBV2	NA	TRBJ2-1	NA	TGTGCCATCCCCAGTCTGAGCTCCTACAATGAGCAGTTCTTC	CAIPSLSSYNEQFF
TRBV7-6	NA	TRBJ2-7	NA	TGTGCCAGCAGCCCTCTCGCCTGGTACGAGCAGTACTTC	CASSPLAWYEQYF
TRBV9	NA	TRBJ2-7	NA	TGTGCCAGCGCCGAAAAGGGGGAGGGCGGCGACGAGCAGTACTTC	CASAEKGEGGDEQYF
TRBV6-5	NA	TRBJ2-1	once	TGTGCCAGCAGTCACCTAGGGGGTTCCTACAATGAGCAGTTCTTC	CASSHLGGSYNEQFF
TRBV7-9	NA	TRBJ1-2	NA	TGTGCCAGCAGCCCTAGGCCCGGACAGTTGAACTATGGCTACACCTTC	CASSPRPGQLNYGYTF
TRBV4-3	TRBD2	TRBJ2-1	once	TGCGCCAGCAGCCCAGGACTAGCGGGATACGAGCAGTTCTTC	CASSPGLAGYEQFF
TRBV27	NA	TRBJ2-5	NA	TGTGCCAGCAGGTCGACAGATGGGGAGACCCAGTACTTC	CASRSTDGETQYF
TRBV19	NA	TRBJ1-2	NA	TGTGCCAGTCGGTCGTCGGGGATTGATGGCTACACCTTC	CASRSSGIDGYTF
TRBV30	TRBD1	TRBJ2-1	NA	TGTGCCTGGAGCCGTCGGGACAGGGGTAGCAATGAGCAGTTCTTC	CAWSRRDRGSNEQFF
TRBV19	TRBD2	TRBJ2-1	NA	TGTGCCAGTAGTACGCGGGACTACTACAATGAGCAGTTCTTC	CASSTRDYYNEQFF
TRBV6-5	NA	TRBJ2-1	NA	TGTGCCAGCAACCAAGGGGACGGATCCGAGCAGTTCTTC	CASNQGDGSEQFF
TRBV5-8	TRBD1	TRBJ1-1	once	TGTGCCAGCAGCTTGGAGGGGGCCACTGAAGCTTTCTTT	CASSLEGATEAFF
TRBV6-6	NA	TRBJ1-2	NA	TGTGCCAGCAGTATGGACGGATTCTATGGCTACACCTTC	CASSMDGFYGYTF
TRBV5-6	NA	TRBJ1-1	NA	NA	CASGQGGTEAFF
TRBV14	NA	TRBJ1-2	NA	TGTGCCAGCAGCCAAGATTCGGGGGGCTACACCTTC	CASSQDSGGYTF
TRBV27	NA	TRBJ2-1	NA	TGTGCCAGCAGTTTAGAAGCCCCCTACAATGAGCAGTTCTTC	CASSLEAPYNEQFF
TRBV6-1	NA	TRBJ1-2	NA	TGTGCCAGCAGTGACGAGCTTAACTATGGCTACACCTTC	CASSDELNYGYTF
TRBV7-8	NA	TRBJ1-5	NA	TGTGCCAGCAGCTTAGCGCCAGGGGGCAATCAGCCCCAGCATTTT	CASSLAPGGNQPQHF
TRBV7-3	NA	TRBJ2-3	NA	TGTGCCAGCAGCACCCTAAACACAGATACGCAGTATTTT	CASSTLNTDTQYF
TRBV27	TRBD1	TRBJ2-7	NA	TGTGCCAGCAGTTTTTCGACAGGGGTCTTGGCCTACGAGCAGTACTTC	CASSFSTGVLAYEQYF
TRBV7-2	NA	TRBJ1-1	once	TGTGCCAGCAGCTTAATGTTCAGCGGGGCCACTGAAGCTTTCTTT	CASSLMFSGATEAFF
TRBV7-8	NA	TRBJ2-5	NA	TGTGCCAGCAGCTTAGGCGAGGAGACCCAGTACTTC	CASSLGEETQYF
TRBV19	NA	TRBJ1-5	NA	TGTGCCAGTAGCCCGGGAGATTATAGCAATCAGCCCCAGCATTTT	CASSPGDYSNQPQHF
TRBV6-5	TRBD1	TRBJ1-1	NA	TGTGCCAGCACCCCGATACCAGGGGGCTACTTTGAAGCTTTCTTT	CASTPIPGGYFEAFF
TRBV7-2	NA	TRBJ2-7	NA	TGTGCCAGCAGCTTACAGGGAACCCACGAGCAGTACTTC	CASSLQGTHEQYF
TRBV7-9	NA	TRBJ1-2	NA	TGTGCCAGCAGCTTAGGCAGCAGGAACTATGGCTACACCTTC	CASSLGSRNYGYTF
TRBV10-3	NA	TRBJ2-3	NA	TGTGCCATCAGTGACCTGAGCCCCCTCACAGATACGCAGTATTTT	CAISDLSPLTDTQYF
TRBV19	NA	TRBJ1-2	NA	TGTGCCAGTAGTATATTGGGGGAGACGGCTGCTGGCTACACCTTC	CASSILGETAAGYTF
TRBV11-2	TRBD1	TRBJ2-7	once	TGTGCCAGCAGCTTGGGGACAGGTGCTACGGAGCAGTACTTC	CASSLGTGATEQYF
TRBV6-5	TRBD1	TRBJ1-1	once	TGTGCCAGCAGTTACGGACAGGGGGAGGGTGAAGCTTTCTTT	CASSYGQGEGEAFF
TRBV2	NA	TRBJ1-3	NA	TGTGCCAGCGCAGACAGCGCCTCTGGAAACACCATATATTTT	CASADSASGNTIYF
TRBV29-1	NA	TRBJ2-5	NA	TGCAGCGGCTTGTTAGAGACCCAGTACTTC	CSGLLETQYF
TRBV5-4	NA	TRBJ2-5	NA	TGTGCCAGCAGCCCTGACCATGACAGGCCAACGAAGGCAGGGGAGACCCAGTACTTC	CASSPDHDRPTKAGETQYF
TRBV6-6	NA	TRBJ2-7	NA	TGTGCCAGCAGTTACTCGGTCGACGAGCAGTACTTC	CASSYSVDEQYF
TRBV9	TRBD1	TRBJ2-3	NA	TGTGCCAGCAGCGTCCTGGGGACAGGAAGCACAGATACGCAGTATTTT	CASSVLGTGSTDTQYF
TRBV4-2	TRBD2	TRBJ2-7	NA	TGTGCCAGCAGCCAAGAAGGGACTATTCACTACGAGCAGTACTTC	CASSQEGTIHYEQYF
TRBV13	NA	TRBJ2-1	NA	TGTGCCAGCAGCCCCTCTTACGACAATGAGCAGTTCTTC	CASSPSYDNEQFF
TRBV14	TRBD1	TRBJ1-6	NA	TGTGCCAGCAGTCTGACAGGGGGTATTGCACCCCTCCACTTT	CASSLTGGIAPLHF
TRBV19	NA	TRBJ2-3	NA	TGTGCCAGTAGTCCTCGGGCCGCCCTCGCCACAGATACGCAGTATTTT	CASSPRAALATDTQYF